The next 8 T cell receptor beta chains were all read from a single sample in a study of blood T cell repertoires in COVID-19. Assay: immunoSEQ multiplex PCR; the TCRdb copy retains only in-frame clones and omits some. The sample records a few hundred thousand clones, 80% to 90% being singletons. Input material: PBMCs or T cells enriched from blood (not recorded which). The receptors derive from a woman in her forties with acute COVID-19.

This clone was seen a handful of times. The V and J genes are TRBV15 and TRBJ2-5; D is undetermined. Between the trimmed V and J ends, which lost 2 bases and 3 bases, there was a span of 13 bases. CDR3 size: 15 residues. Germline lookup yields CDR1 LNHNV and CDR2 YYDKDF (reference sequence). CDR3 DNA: TGTGCCACCAGCAGACCCAGATGGGCTGAAGAGACCCAGTACTTC. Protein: CATSRPRWAEETQYF.

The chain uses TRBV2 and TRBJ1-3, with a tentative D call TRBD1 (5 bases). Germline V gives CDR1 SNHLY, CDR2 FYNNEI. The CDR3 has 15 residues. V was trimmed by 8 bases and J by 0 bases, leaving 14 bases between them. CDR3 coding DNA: TGTGCCAGCGGGGCAGGAGAGAGCTCTGGAAACACCATATATTTT. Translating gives CASGAGESSGNTIYF.

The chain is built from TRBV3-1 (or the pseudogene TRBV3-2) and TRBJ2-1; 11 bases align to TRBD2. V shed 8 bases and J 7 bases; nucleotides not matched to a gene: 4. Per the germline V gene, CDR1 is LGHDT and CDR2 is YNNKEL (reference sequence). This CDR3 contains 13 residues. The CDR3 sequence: CASRTSGLNEQFF. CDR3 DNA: TGTGCCAGCCGGACTAGCGGGCTTAATGAGCAGTTCTTC.

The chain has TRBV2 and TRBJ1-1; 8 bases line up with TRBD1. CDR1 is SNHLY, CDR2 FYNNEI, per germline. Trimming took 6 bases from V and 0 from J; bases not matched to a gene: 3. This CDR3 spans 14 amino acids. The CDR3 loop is CASSRQGMNTEAFF. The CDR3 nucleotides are TGTGCCAGCAGCCGACAGGGGATGAACACTGAAGCTTTCTTT.

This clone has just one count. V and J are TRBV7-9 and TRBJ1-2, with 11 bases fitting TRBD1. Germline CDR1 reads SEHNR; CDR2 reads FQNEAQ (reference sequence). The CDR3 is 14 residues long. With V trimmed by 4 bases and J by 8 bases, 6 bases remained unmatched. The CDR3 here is CASSYGQGARGYTF. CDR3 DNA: TGTGCCAGCAGCTACGGACAGGGGGCTCGAGGCTACACCTTC.

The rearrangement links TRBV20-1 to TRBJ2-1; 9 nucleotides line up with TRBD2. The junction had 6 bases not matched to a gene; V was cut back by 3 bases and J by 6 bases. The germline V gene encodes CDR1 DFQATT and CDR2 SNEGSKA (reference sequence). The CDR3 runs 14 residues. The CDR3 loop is CSASDAGGINEQFF. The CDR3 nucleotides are TGCAGTGCTAGTGACGCGGGAGGGATCAATGAGCAGTTCTTC.

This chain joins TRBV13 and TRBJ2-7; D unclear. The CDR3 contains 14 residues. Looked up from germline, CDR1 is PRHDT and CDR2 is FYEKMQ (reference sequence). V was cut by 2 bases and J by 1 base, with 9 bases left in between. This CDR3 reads CASSLPEDSYEQYF. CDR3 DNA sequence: TGTGCCAGCAGCTTACCCGAGGATTCCTACGAGCAGTACTTC.

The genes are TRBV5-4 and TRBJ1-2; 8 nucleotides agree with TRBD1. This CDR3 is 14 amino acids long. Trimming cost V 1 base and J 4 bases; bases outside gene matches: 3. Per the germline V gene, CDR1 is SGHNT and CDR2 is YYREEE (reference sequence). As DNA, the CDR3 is TGTGCCAGCAGCTTGCCAGGGGGCAGCTATGGCTACACCTTC. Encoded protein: CASSLPGGSYGYTF.